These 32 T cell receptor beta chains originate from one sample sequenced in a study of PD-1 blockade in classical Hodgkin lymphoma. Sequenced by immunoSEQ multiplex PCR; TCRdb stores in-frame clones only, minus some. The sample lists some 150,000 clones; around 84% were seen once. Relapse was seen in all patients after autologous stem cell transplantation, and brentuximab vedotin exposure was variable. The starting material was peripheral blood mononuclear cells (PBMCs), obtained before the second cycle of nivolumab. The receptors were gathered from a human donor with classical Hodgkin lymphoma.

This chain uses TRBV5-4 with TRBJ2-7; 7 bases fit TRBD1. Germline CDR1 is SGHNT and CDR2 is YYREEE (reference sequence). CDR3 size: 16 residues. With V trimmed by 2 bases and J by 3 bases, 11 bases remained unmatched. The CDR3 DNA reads TGTGCCAGCAGCTTATCGACAGGGAGAGACCTCTACGAGCAGTACTTC. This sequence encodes CASSLSTGRDLYEQYF. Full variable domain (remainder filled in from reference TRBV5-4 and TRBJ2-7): ETGVTQSPTHLIKTRGQQVTLRCSSQSGHNTVSWYQQALGQGPQFIFQYYREEENGRGNFPPRFSGLQFPNYSSELNVNALELDDSALYLCASSLSTGRDLYEQYFGPGTRLTVT.

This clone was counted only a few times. For the CDR3, the DNA is TGTGCCAGCAGCGTGTCGACTAGCGGGAGGAATGAGCAGTTCTTC. Translation gives CASSVSTSGRNEQFF. The rearrangement joins TRBV9 to TRBJ2-1; 13 bases match TRBD2. CDR3 length equals 15 residues. The V and J ends lost 2 bases and 7 bases, in that order; junction bases with no gene match: 3. Germline V CDR1 and CDR2: SGDLS, YYNGEE.

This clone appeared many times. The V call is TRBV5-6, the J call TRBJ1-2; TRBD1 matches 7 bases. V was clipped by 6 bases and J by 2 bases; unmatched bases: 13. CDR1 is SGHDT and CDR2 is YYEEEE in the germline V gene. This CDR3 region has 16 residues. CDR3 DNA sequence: TGTGCCAGCACCTCCTGGGACGACAGGGCCAACTATGGCTACACCTTC. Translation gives CASTSWDDRANYGYTF.

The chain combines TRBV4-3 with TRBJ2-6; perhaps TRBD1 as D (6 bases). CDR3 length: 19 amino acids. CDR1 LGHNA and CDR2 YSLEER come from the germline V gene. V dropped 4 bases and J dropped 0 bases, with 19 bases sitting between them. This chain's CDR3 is CASSPSAGAGDSGANVLTF. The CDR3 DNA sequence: TGCGCCAGCAGCCCTTCCGCCGGGGCAGGGGACTCTGGGGCCAACGTCCTGACTTTC.

The CDR3: CSVPTTTGAPDTEAFF. The CDR3 DNA is TGCAGCGTTCCTACCACTACAGGGGCGCCTGACACTGAAGCTTTCTTT. The V and J genes are TRBV29-1 and TRBJ1-1, with TRBD1 matching 7 bases. J was trimmed by 3 bases and V by 5 bases; bases with no gene match: 15. This CDR3 is built from 16 residues. Germline values: CDR1 SQVTM, CDR2 ANQGSEA. Full variable domain (rest looked up from reference TRBV29-1 and TRBJ1-1): SAVISQKPSRDICQRGTSLTIQCQVDSQVTMMFWYRQQPGQSLTLIATANQGSEATYESGFVIDKFPISRPNLTFSTLTVSNMSPEDSSIYLCSVPTTTGAPDTEAFFGQGTRLTVV.

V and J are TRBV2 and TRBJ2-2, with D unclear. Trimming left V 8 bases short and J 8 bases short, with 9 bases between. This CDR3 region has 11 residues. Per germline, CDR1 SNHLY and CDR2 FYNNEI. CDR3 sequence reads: CASQYSGELFF. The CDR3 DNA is TGTGCCAGCCAGTACTCGGGGGAGCTGTTTTTT.

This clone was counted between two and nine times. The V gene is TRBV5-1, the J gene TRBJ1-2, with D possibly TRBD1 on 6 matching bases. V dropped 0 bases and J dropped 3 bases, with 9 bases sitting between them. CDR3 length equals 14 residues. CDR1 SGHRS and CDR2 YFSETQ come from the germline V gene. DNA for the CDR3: TGCGCCAGCAGCTTGGGGAACAGGGACTATGGCTACACCTTC. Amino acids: CASSLGNRDYGYTF.

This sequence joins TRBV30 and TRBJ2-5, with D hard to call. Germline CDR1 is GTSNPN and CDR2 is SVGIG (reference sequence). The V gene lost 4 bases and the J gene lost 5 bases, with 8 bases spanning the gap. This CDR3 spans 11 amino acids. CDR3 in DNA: TGTGCCTGGACCACCCCGGAGACCCAGTACTTC. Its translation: CAWTTPETQYF.

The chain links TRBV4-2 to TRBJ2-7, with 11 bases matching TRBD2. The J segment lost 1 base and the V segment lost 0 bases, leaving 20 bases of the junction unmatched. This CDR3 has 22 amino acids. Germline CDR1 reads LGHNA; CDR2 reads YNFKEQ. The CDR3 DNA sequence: TGTGCCAGCAGCCAAGATTTAGGCGGGTTGCCCCTAGCGGGGGGTTCGTCCTACGAGCAGTACTTC. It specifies CASSQDLGGLPLAGGSSYEQYF.

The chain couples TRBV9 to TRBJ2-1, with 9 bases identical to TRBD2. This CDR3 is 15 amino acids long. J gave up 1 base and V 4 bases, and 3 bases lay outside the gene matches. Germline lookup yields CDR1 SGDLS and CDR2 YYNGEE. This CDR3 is CASSRGGVSYNEQFF. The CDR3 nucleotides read TGTGCCAGCAGCCGCGGGGGGGTATCCTACAATGAGCAGTTCTTC.

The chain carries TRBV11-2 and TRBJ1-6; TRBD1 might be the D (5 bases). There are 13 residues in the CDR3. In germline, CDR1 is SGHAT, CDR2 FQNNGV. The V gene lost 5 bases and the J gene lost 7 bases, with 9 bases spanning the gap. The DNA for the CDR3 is TGTGCCAGCAGCCCACAGGAAAATTCACCCCTCCACTTT. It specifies CASSPQENSPLHF.

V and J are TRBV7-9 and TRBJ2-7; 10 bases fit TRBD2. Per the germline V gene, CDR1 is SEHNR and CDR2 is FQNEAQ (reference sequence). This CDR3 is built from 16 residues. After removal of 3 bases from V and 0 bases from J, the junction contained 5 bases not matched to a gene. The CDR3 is CASSFWEREGSYEQYF. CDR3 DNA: TGTGCCAGCAGCTTCTGGGAGCGGGAGGGCTCCTACGAGCAGTACTTC.

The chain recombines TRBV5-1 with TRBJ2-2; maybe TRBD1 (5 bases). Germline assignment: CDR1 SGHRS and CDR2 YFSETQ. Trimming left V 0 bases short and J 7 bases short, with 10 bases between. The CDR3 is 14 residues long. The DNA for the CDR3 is TGCGCCAGCAGCTTGGTGGGGCTTGGCGGGGAGCTGTTTTTT. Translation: CASSLVGLGGELFF.

CDR3 DNA: TGCGCCAGCAGCCCGGGGTCCTGGACGAACACCGGGGAGCTGTTTTTT. It is translated as CASSPGSWTNTGELFF. The gene calls are TRBV4-3 and TRBJ2-2, with TRBD2 as a possible D gene (5 bases). In germline, CDR1 is LGHNA, CDR2 YSLEER. V dropped 4 bases and J dropped 0 bases, with 12 bases sitting between them. CDR3 length: 16 amino acids.

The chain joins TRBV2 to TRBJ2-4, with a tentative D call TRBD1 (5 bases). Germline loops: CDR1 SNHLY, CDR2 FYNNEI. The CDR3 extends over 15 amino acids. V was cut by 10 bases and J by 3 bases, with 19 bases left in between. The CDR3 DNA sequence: TGTGCCACAACCGAAGGGGCAGCCGTCAAAAACATTCAGTACTTC. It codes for CATTEGAAVKNIQYF.

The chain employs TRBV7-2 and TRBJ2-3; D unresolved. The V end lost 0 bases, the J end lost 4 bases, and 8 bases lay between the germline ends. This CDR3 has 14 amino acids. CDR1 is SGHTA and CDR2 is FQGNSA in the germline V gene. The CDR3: CASSLAQVADTQYF. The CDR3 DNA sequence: TGTGCCAGCAGCTTAGCGCAGGTCGCAGATACGCAGTATTTT.

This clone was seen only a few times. This CDR3 reads CASSQGQGSSYEQYF. The CDR3, as DNA: TGTGCCAGCAGTCAGGGACAGGGGAGCTCCTACGAGCAGTACTTC. The V and J genes are TRBV27 and TRBJ2-7; 10 bases map to TRBD1. The germline V gene has CDR1 MNHEY and CDR2 SMNVEV (reference sequence). The J segment lost 0 bases and the V segment lost 5 bases, leaving 4 bases of the junction unmatched. The CDR3 sequence is 15 residues long.

The CDR3 here is CASSQVLAGGLEQYF. The DNA of the CDR3 is TGTGCCAGCAGCCAAGTACTAGCGGGAGGGCTCGAGCAGTACTTC. The chain employs TRBV5-4 and TRBJ2-7, with 13 nucleotides matching TRBD2. The V segment lost 4 bases and the J segment 6 bases; nucleotides outside the gene matches: 7. Germline V lookup: CDR1 SGHNT, CDR2 YYREEE (reference sequence). The CDR3 is made up of 15 amino acids. Combining the CDR3 with reference TRBV5-4 and TRBJ2-7 gives the whole variable domain ETGVTQSPTHLIKTRGQQVTLRCSSQSGHNTVSWYQQALGQGPQFIFQYYREEENGRGNFPPRFSGLQFPNYSSELNVNALELDDSALYLCASSQVLAGGLEQYFGPGTRLTVT.

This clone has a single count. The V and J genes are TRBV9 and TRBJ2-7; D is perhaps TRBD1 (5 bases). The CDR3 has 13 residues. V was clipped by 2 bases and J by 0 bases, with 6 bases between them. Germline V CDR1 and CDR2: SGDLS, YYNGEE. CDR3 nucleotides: TGTGCCAGCAGCGTCGACAGCTCCTACGAGCAGTACTTC. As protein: CASSVDSSYEQYF.

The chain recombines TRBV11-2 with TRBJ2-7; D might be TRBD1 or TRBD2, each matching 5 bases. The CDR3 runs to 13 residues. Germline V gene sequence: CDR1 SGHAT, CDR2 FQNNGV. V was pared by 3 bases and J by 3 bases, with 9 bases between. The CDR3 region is CASSFGTDYEQYF. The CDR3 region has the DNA TGTGCCAGCAGCTTCGGGACGGACTACGAGCAGTACTTC.

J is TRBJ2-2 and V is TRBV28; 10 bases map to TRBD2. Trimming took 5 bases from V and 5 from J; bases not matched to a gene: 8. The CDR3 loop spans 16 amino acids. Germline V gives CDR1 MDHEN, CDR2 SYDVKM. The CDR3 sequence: CASSLPGLARTGELFF. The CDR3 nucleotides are TGTGCCAGCAGTCTCCCGGGACTAGCGAGGACCGGGGAGCTGTTTTTT. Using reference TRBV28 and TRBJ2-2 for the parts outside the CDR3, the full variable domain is DVKVTQSSRYLVKRTGEKVFLECVQDMDHENMFWYRQDPGLGLRLIYFSYDVKMKEKGDIPEGYSVSREKKERFSLILESASTNQTSMYLCASSLPGLARTGELFFGEGSRLTVL.

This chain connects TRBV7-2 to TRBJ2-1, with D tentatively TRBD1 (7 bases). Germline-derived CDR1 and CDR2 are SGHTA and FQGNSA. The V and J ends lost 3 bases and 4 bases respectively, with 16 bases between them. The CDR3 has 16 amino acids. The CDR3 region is CASSFHGGDSYNEQFF. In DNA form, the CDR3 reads TGTGCCAGCAGCTTCCACGGCGGGGACAGTTACAATGAGCAGTTCTTC.

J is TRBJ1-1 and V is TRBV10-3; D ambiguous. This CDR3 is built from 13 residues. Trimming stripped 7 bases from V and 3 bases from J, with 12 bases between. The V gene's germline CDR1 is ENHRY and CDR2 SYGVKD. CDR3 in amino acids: CAIMGSAHTEAFF. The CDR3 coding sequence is TGTGCCATCATGGGCAGCGCGCACACTGAAGCTTTCTTT.

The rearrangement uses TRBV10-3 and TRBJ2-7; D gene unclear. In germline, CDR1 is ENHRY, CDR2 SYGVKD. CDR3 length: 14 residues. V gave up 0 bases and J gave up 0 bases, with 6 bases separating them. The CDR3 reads CAISESGSSYEQYF. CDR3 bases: TGTGCCATCAGTGAGTCTGGCAGCTCCTACGAGCAGTACTTC.

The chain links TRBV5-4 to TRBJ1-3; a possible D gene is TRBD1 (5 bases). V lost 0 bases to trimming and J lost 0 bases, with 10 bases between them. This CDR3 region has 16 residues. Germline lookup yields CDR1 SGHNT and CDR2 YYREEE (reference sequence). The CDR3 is CASSLGGSSSGNTIYF. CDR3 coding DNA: TGTGCCAGCAGCTTGGGGGGGAGCAGCTCTGGAAACACCATATATTTT.

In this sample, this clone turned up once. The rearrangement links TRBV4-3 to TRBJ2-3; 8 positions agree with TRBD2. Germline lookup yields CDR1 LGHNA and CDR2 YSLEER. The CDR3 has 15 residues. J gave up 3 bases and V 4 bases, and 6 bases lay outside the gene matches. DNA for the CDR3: TGCGCCAGCAGCCGAAGGGCTAGCGGGACAGATACGCAGTATTTT. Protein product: CASSRRASGTDTQYF.

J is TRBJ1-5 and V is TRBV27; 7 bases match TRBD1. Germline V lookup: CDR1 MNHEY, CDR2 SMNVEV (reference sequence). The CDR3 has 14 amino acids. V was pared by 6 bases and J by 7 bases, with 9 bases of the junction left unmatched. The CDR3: CASRAEQGRQPQHF. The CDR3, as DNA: TGTGCCAGCAGGGCCGAACAGGGGAGGCAGCCCCAGCATTTT.

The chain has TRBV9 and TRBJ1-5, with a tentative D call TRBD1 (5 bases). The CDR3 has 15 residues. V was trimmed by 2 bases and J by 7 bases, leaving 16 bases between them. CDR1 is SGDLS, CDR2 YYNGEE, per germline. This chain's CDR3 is CASSVLAGEGQPQHF. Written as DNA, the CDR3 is TGTGCCAGCAGCGTCCTGGCGGGGGAAGGGCAGCCCCAGCATTTT.

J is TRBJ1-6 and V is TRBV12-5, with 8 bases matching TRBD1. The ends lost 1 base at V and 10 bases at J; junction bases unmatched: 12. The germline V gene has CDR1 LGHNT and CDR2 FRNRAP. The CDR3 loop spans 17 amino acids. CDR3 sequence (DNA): TGTGCTAGTGGTTTGGCAATGCAGGGGGCGGGTGGATCACCCCTCCACTTT. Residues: CASGLAMQGAGGSPLHF.

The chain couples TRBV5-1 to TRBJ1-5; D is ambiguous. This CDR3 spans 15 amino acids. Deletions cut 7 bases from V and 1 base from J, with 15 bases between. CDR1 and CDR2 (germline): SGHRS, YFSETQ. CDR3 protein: CASVPEGSSNQPQHF. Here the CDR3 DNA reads TGCGCCAGCGTCCCGGAAGGATCGAGCAATCAGCCCCAGCATTTT.

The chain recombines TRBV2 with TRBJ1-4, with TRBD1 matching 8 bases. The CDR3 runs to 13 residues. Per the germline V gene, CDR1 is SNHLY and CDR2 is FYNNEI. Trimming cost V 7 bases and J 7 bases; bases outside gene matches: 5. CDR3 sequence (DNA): TGTGCCAGCATAGCAGGGGGCGGTGAAAAACTGTTTTTT. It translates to CASIAGGGEKLFF.

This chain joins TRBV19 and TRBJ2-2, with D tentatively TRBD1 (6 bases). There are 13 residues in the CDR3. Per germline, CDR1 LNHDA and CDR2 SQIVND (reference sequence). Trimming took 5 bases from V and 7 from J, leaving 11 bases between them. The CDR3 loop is CASSLQGGGELFF. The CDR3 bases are TGTGCCAGTAGTTTACAGGGCGGCGGGGAGCTGTTTTTT.